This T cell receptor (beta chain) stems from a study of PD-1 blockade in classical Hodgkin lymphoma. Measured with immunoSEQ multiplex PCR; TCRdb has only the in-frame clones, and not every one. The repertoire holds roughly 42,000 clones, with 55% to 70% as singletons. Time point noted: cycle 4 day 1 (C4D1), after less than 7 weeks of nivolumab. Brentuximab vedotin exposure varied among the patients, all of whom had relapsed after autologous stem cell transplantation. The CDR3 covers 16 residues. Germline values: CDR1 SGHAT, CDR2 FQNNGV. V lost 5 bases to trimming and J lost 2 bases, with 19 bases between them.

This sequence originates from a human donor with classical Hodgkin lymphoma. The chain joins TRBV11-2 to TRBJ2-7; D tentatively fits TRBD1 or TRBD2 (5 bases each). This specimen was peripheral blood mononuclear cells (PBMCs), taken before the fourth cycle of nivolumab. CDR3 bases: TGTGCCAGCAGCCCACTCCTGGGACCCACCACCTACGAGCAGTACTTC. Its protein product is CASSPLLGPTTYEQYF. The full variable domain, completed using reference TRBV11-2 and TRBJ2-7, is EAGVAQSPRYKIIEKRQSVAFWCNPISGHATLYWYQQILGQGPKLLIQFQNNGVVDDSQLPKDRFSAERLKGVDSTLKIQPAKLEDSAVYLCASSPLLGPTTYEQYFGPGTRLTVT.